A single sample gave rise to the 2 T cell receptor beta chains below, sequenced in a study of T cell responses to AZD1222 COVID-19 vaccine. Some clones are missing from TCRdb's copy, which holds only in-frame ones; the method was immunoSEQ multiplex PCR. The sample includes around 140,000 clones, 85% to 95% of them seen just once. The sample consisted of peripheral blood, taken after recovery from COVID-19. The receptors come from an adult who had recovered from COVID-19.

The V call is TRBV28, the J call TRBJ1-6; D unclear. There are 15 residues in the CDR3. The V gene's germline CDR1 is MDHEN and CDR2 SYDVKM. The V gene lost 5 bases and the J gene lost 5 bases, with 13 bases spanning the gap. The CDR3 reads CASSPPGLNNSPLHF. CDR3 nucleotide sequence: TGTGCCAGCAGTCCACCGGGATTAAATAATTCACCCCTCCACTTT.

The rearrangement joins TRBV11-2 to TRBJ2-1, with 10 bases lining up with TRBD2. Germline V gene data show CDR1 as SGHAT and CDR2 as FQNNGV. The V segment lost 0 bases and the J segment 7 bases; nucleotides outside the gene matches: 6. The CDR3 consists of 16 residues. This CDR3 is CASSLELAGVENEQFF. The CDR3 coding sequence is TGTGCCAGCAGCTTAGAGCTAGCGGGAGTAGAAAATGAGCAGTTCTTC.